The sequence of this TCR beta chain was determined in a study of spatial heterogeneity in lung cancer. This CDR3 spans 15 amino acids. Germline assignment: CDR1 DFQATT and CDR2 SNEGSKA (reference sequence). Deletions cut 2 bases from V and 0 bases from J, with 11 bases between. Time point defined: sample taken at primary tumor resection. Sequencing of whole RNA from tumor, nontumor lung or frozen PBMC involved no sorting. About 73 TRACERx patients with early, untreated non-small cell lung cancer donated samples. TCRdb processed the 5' RACE reads anew with MiXCR; each CDR3 protein has one entry. This repertoire shows around 41,000 distinct CDR3 sequences, approximately 6.8% found once; its top ten account for roughly two fifths.

This TCR was sampled from a female donor with early-stage non-small cell lung cancer. Sequenced material: PBMCs, taken at surgery. The V call is TRBV20-1, the J call TRBJ1-5, with D tentatively TRBD1 (6 bases). The DNA of the CDR3 is TGCAGTGCTAGATATTTAGGGGGTAGCAATCAGCCCCAGCATTTT. It translates to CSARYLGGSNQPQHF.